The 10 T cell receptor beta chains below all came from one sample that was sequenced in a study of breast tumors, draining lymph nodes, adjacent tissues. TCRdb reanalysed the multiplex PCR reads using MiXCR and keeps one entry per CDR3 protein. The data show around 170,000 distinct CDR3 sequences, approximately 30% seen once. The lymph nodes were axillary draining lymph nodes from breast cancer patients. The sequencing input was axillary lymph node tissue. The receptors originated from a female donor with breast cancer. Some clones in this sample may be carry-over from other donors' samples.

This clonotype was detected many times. As DNA, the CDR3 is TGTGCCATCAGTGAGTCAATAGTCCTCTCTGGAAACACCATATATTTT. Translating it yields CAISESIVLSGNTIYF. V is TRBV10-3 and J is TRBJ1-3, with D uncertain. Trimming removed 0 bases at V and 0 bases at J, with 9 bases between. The CDR3 length is 16 residues. Germline CDR1 ENHRY, CDR2 SYGVKD.

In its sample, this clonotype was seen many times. CDR3 in amino acids: CATEGQGKEEKLFF. The CDR3 DNA reads TGTGCCACAGAAGGACAGGGAAAGGAGGAAAAACTGTTTTTT. The chain has TRBV24-1 and TRBJ1-4; 8 nucleotides agree with TRBD1. Germline CDR1 is KGHDR and CDR2 is SFDVKD. V was clipped by 10 bases and J by 8 bases; unmatched bases: 11. The CDR3 is made up of 14 amino acids.

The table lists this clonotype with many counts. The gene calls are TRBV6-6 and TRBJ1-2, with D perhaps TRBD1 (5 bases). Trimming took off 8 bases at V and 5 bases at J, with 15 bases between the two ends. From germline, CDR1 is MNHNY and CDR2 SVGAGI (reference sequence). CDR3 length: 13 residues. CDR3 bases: TGTGCCAGCCTCTCAGGTGGGGGTTATGGCTACACCTTC. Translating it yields CASLSGGGYGYTF.

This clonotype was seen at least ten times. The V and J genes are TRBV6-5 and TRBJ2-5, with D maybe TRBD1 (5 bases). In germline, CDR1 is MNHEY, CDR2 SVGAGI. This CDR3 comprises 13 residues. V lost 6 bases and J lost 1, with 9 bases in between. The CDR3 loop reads CASRETVQETQYF. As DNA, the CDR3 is TGTGCCAGCAGAGAGACAGTCCAAGAGACCCAGTACTTC.

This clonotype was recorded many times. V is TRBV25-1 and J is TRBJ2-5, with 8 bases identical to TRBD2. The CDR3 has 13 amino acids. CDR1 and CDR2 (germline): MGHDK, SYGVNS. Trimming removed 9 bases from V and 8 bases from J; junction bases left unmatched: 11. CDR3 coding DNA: TGTGCCAGTACCCCGGGCGCGGGAGGTACCCAGTACTTC. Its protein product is CASTPGAGGTQYF.

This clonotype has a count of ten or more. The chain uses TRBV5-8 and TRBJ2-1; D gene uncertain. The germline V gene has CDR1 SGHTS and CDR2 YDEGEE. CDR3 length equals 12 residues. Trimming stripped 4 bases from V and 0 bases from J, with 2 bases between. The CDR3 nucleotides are TGTGCCAGCAGCCCCTCCTACAATGAGCAGTTCTTC. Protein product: CASSPSYNEQFF.

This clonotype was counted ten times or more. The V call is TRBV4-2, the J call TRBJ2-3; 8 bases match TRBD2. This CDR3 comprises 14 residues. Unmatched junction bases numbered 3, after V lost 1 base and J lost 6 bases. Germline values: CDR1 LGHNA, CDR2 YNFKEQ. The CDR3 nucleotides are TGTGCCAGCAGCCAAGCCGTAGCGGGGGATACGCAGTATTTT. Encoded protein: CASSQAVAGDTQYF.

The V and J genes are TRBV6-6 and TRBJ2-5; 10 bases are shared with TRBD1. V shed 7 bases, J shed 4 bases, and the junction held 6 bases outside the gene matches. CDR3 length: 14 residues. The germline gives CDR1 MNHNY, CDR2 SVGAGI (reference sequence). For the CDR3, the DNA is TGTGCCAGCATCCGGGACAGGGGTGGAGAGACCCAGTACTTC. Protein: CASIRDRGGETQYF.

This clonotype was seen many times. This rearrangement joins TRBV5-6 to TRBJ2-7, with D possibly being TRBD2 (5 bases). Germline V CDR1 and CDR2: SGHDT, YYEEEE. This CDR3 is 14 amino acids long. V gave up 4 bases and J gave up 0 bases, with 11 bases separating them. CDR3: CASSLAGSSYEQYF. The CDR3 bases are TGTGCCAGCAGCCTAGCCGGTAGCTCCTACGAGCAGTACTTC. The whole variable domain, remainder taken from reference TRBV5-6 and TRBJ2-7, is DAGVTQSPTHLIKTRGQQVTLRCSPKSGHDTVSWYQQALGQGPQFIFQYYEEEERQRGNFPDRFSGHQFPNYSSELNVNALLLGDSALYLCASSLAGSSYEQYFGPGTRLTVT.

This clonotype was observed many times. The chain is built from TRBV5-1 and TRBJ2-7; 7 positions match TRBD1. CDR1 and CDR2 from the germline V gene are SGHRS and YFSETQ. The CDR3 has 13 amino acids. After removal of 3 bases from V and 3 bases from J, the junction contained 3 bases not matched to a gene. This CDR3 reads CASSWGQSYEQYF. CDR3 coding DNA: TGCGCCAGCAGCTGGGGACAGAGCTACGAGCAGTACTTC. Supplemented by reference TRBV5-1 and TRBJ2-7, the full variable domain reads KAGVTQTPRYLIKTRGQQVTLSCSPISGHRSVSWYQQTPGQGLQFLFEYFSETQRNKGNFPGRFSGRQFSNSRSEMNVSTLELGDSALYLCASSWGQSYEQYFGPGTRLTVT.